The rows below give T cell receptor beta chains drawn from one sample of a study of technical replicates of blood from a handful of donors. Data came from immunoSEQ multiplex PCR; TCRdb stores just in-frame clones and leaves some out. This sample has about 15,000 clones; approximately 83% occur once, and the top ten carry around an eighth. The specimen was PBMCs. Receptors were obtained from a human donor in good health. Each CDR3 is given with its conserved first and last residue. A D gene is named only where the DNA matches it firmly. The size field is filled for only some rows; it gives once, few, many or a size class.

cdr3_nt	cdr3_aa	v_call	d_call	j_call	clone_size
TGTGCCAGCAGCTCTACTAGCGGGAGTCTGTACGAGCAGTACTTC	CASSSTSGSLYEQYF	TRBV7-2	TRBD2	TRBJ2-7	-
TGTGCCAGCAGCTTGTACCTAACTGGCTATGGCTACACCTTC	CASSLYLTGYGYTF	TRBV5-6	-	TRBJ1-2	-
TGTGCCAGCAGTGGACTAGCGGGAGGGCCAGATACGCAGTATTTT	CASSGLAGGPDTQYF	TRBV6-1	TRBD2	TRBJ2-3	few
TGTGCCAGCAGCCCCAAGTCCACCCTACAGCCCTTCAGGACTGAAGCTTTCTTT	CASSPKSTLQPFRTEAFF	TRBV27	-	TRBJ1-1	-
TGCGCCAGCAGCGGCACAGGGGGAAGCTCCTACAATGAGCAGTTCTTC	CASSGTGGSSYNEQFF	TRBV5-1	TRBD1	TRBJ2-1	-
TGCGCCAGCAGCACAATCCGGGGGGGCGAATCCACTGAAGCTTTCTTT	CASSTIRGGESTEAFF	TRBV5-1	-	TRBJ1-1	-
TGTGCCAGCAGTTACTCGACTAGCGGGAGTTTTGGTGAGCAGTTCTTC	CASSYSTSGSFGEQFF	TRBV6-5	TRBD2	TRBJ2-1	-
TGTGCCAGCAGTTATCGACTAGCGGGAGTTGAGCAGTACTTC	CASSYRLAGVEQYF	TRBV27	TRBD2	TRBJ2-7	-
TGTGCCTGGAGTGTACGGGTGGGAGCGGGAAGTGAGCAGTTCTTC	CAWSVRVGAGSEQFF	TRBV30	TRBD2	TRBJ2-1	-
TGTGCCATCAGTCGACAGGGTCAGGGGATGGGGCAGTACTTC	CAISRQGQGMGQYF	TRBV10-3	TRBD1	TRBJ2-7	few
TGCGCCAGCAGACCCGGACAGACTAACTATGGCTACACCTTC	CASRPGQTNYGYTF	TRBV5-1	-	TRBJ1-2	-
TGTGCCAGCAGTTTACCCCCTAGCGGGATGTACTACGAGCAGTACTTC	CASSLPPSGMYYEQYF	TRBV28	TRBD2	TRBJ2-7	-
TGTGCCAGCACCCAGACAGGGGGCACAGATACGCAGTATTTT	CASTQTGGTDTQYF	TRBV6-6	TRBD1	TRBJ2-3	-
TGTGCCAGCTCACCGCAGCGGGAGGGCACAGATACGCAGTATTTT	CASSPQREGTDTQYF	TRBV18	TRBD2	TRBJ2-3	-
TGTGCCAGCAGTTATGGGCCAGGGCTAAACACCATATATTTT	CASSYGPGLNTIYF	TRBV6-5	-	TRBJ1-3	once
TGTGCCAGTAGCCTCGGACTAGCGGAGGGGGAGACCCAGTACTTC	CASSLGLAEGETQYF	TRBV19	TRBD2	TRBJ2-5	-
TGTGCCAGCGAATCGGACAGACCTAGCACAGATACGCAGTATTTT	CASESDRPSTDTQYF	TRBV2	-	TRBJ2-3	-
TGTGCCAGCAGTTCCGGACTAGCGGGAGTATTTACGCAGTATTTT	CASSSGLAGVFTQYF	TRBV27	TRBD2	TRBJ2-3	-
TGTGCCAGCAGCTTATTAGCGGGACAGGGGACCACTGAAGCTTTCTTT	CASSLLAGQGTTEAFF	TRBV11-1	TRBD1	TRBJ1-1	few
TGTGCCAGCATGGCAGGTAGCAATCAGCCCCAGCATTTT	CASMAGSNQPQHF	TRBV27	-	TRBJ1-5	-
TGTGCCAGCAGTTACCCCCCTAGCTCCTACAATGAGCAGTTCTTC	CASSYPPSSYNEQFF	TRBV6-5	-	TRBJ2-1	-
TGTGCCAGCAGGTCCGCCGCGACAGGGATGGACGAGCAGTACTTC	CASRSAATGMDEQYF	TRBV6-6	TRBD1	TRBJ2-7	-
TGTGCCAGCACAATGACAGGCTCCGCGAACACTGAAGCTTTCTTT	CASTMTGSANTEAFF	TRBV27	-	TRBJ1-1	-
TGTGCCAGCAGCGTAGGAGCGGGGCCACAAGAGACCCAGTACTTC	CASSVGAGPQETQYF	TRBV9	TRBD2	TRBJ2-5	-
TGTGCCAGCATCTCGGCAGGAGGAGATACGCAGTATTTT	CASISAGGDTQYF	TRBV25-1	-	TRBJ2-3	-
TGTGCCAGCAGTCCCCGGACAGCGTTCTACGAGCAGTACTTC	CASSPRTAFYEQYF	TRBV6-1	-	TRBJ2-7	once
TGTGCCAGCACCAACCAGGGGGCTAGGAATGGCGATACGCAGTATTTT	CASTNQGARNGDTQYF	TRBV2	TRBD1	TRBJ2-3	-
TGCAGCGTTGTTGGGACTAGCGACTTCTACGAGCAGTACTTC	CSVVGTSDFYEQYF	TRBV29-1	TRBD2	TRBJ2-7	-
TGTGCCAGCCAGGGACAACCCTACGAGCAGTACTTC	CASQGQPYEQYF	TRBV27	-	TRBJ2-7	-
TGTGCCATCAGACTGGGACAGGGTGAGACCCAGTACTTC	CAIRLGQGETQYF	TRBV10-3	TRBD1	TRBJ2-5	-
TGTGCCAGCAGCTTAGGGCAGGGGGGCACCGGGGAGCTGTTTTTT	CASSLGQGGTGELFF	TRBV7-2	-	TRBJ2-2	-
TGTGCCAGCAGCACCGGGACAGGGACAAACACCATATATTTT	CASSTGTGTNTIYF	TRBV6-6	TRBD1	TRBJ1-3	-
TGTGCCTGGACCGGACAGGGCTACTACGAGCAGTACTTC	CAWTGQGYYEQYF	TRBV30	TRBD1	TRBJ2-7	few
TGTGCCAGCAGCATGGTAGATCCACCGAGGGGCAATCAGCCCCAGCATTTT	CASSMVDPPRGNQPQHF	TRBV21-1	-	TRBJ1-5	few
TGTGCCAGCAGCTTAGCCCCGACAGCAGGCTCTGGAAACACCATATATTTT	CASSLAPTAGSGNTIYF	TRBV7-6	-	TRBJ1-3	few
TGTGCCAGCCGGGACAGCAGCTACGAGCAGTACTTC	CASRDSSYEQYF	TRBV27	TRBD1	TRBJ2-7	-
TGTGCCACCAGCAGAGGGGGGACTAGCGGGAGTGGGGAGACCCAGTACTTC	CATSRGGTSGSGETQYF	TRBV15	TRBD2	TRBJ2-5	few
TGTGCCAGTAGTTCACAGGGAGGGGATGAAAAACTGTTTTTT	CASSSQGGDEKLFF	TRBV19	-	TRBJ1-4	-
TGTGCCAGCAGCGTCCAGCGGGAGGATGGAGAGACCCAGTACTTC	CASSVQREDGETQYF	TRBV9	TRBD2	TRBJ2-5	-
TGTGCCAGCAGCATTGGACTAGCGGGAAGCTACAATGAGCAGTTCTTC	CASSIGLAGSYNEQFF	TRBV9	TRBD2	TRBJ2-1	-